The 14 T cell receptor beta chains listed next were all sequenced from one sample in a study of cytomegalovirus exposure and HLA in healthy donors. 13 Jbeta primers and 60 Vbeta primers were used for the PCR. Produced via immunoSEQ multiplex PCR; TCRdb's table is partial and in-frame only. Of about 160,000 clones in the sample, 65% to 85% were seen once. Material for sequencing was PBMCs. The source is a middle-aged man in good health and CMV-seropositive.

The J gene is TRBJ1-2, the V gene TRBV30; TRBD1 matches 9 bases. Germline values: CDR1 GTSNPN, CDR2 SVGIG (reference sequence). V shed 8 bases, J shed 8 bases, and the junction held 15 bases outside the gene matches. The CDR3 has 14 amino acids. The CDR3 loop is CATSAGTGILGYTF. The DNA for the CDR3 is TGTGCCACCTCCGCCGGGACAGGGATTTTAGGCTACACCTTC.

This clone was detected only a few times. The genes are TRBV2 and TRBJ2-7; D uncertain. This CDR3 spans 16 amino acids. Germline V gene lookup returns CDR1 SNHLY and CDR2 FYNNEI. The CDR3 loop reads CSQTEAGIRNSYEQYF. The DNA of the CDR3 is TGTTCTCAAACAGAAGCCGGCATACGGAACTCCTACGAGCAGTACTTC.

The chain uses TRBV14 and TRBJ1-4; 10 positions match TRBD1. V was clipped by 4 bases and J by 2 bases; unmatched bases: 7. Germline CDR1 and CDR2: SGHDN and FVKESK. The CDR3 runs 17 residues. The CDR3 here is CASSPRDRGRTNEKLFF. The CDR3 DNA reads as TGTGCCAGCAGCCCTCGGGACAGGGGTAGGACTAATGAAAAACTGTTTTTT.

The V gene is TRBV5-1, the J gene TRBJ2-7; D may be TRBD1 (6 bases). The CDR3 is 14 residues long. Looked up from germline, CDR1 is SGHRS and CDR2 is YFSETQ. The V gene lost 4 bases and the J gene lost 6 bases, with 17 bases spanning the gap. CDR3 nucleotides: TGCGCCAGCAGCCAGGGGTCGACTTCGGGCGAGCAGTACTTC. This gives the protein CASSQGSTSGEQYF.

CDR3 coding DNA: TGTGCCAGCAGCTCCTACTTCGACAGCACCTACGAGCAGTACTTC. Protein sequence: CASSSYFDSTYEQYF. The genes are TRBV7-9 and TRBJ2-7; possible D gene TRBD1, 5 bases. The CDR3 has 15 amino acids. Looked up from germline, CDR1 is SEHNR and CDR2 is FQNEAQ (reference sequence). V lost 4 bases to trimming and J lost 2 bases, with 15 bases between them.

This chain uses TRBV27 with TRBJ1-1; TRBD1 is a possible D gene (5 bases). V was pared by 3 bases and J by 1 base, with 6 bases between. Germline CDR1 and CDR2: MNHEY and SMNVEV (reference sequence). The CDR3 spans 13 residues. For the CDR3, the DNA is TGTGCCAGCAGTTTCGGACAGAACACTGAAGCTTTCTTT. It encodes CASSFGQNTEAFF.

The chain employs TRBV4-1 and TRBJ2-1; 9 bases map to TRBD2. The CDR3 is 19 residues long. Germline V lookup: CDR1 MGHRA, CDR2 YSYEKL. The V segment lost 0 bases and the J segment 0 bases; nucleotides outside the gene matches: 9. In DNA form, the CDR3 reads TGCGCCAGCAGCCAAGATTCGGCTAGCGGGGCAGCCTCCTACAATGAGCAGTTCTTC. This translates into CASSQDSASGAASYNEQFF.

The J gene is TRBJ2-3, the V gene TRBV9, with TRBD1 as a possible D gene (5 bases). V was trimmed by 3 bases and J by 0 bases, leaving 14 bases between them. The CDR3 contains 16 residues. Germline V gene sequence: CDR1 SGDLS, CDR2 YYNGEE. Here the CDR3 reads CASSERQTSSTDTQYF. DNA of the CDR3: TGTGCCAGCAGCGAAAGACAGACTTCTAGCACAGATACGCAGTATTTT.

This clone has just a few counts. This chain joins TRBV7-9 and TRBJ2-4, with D possibly being TRBD2 (5 bases). This CDR3 spans 17 amino acids. V gave up 5 bases and J gave up 8 bases, with 25 bases separating them. Germline V gene data show CDR1 as SEHNR and CDR2 as FQNEAQ (reference sequence). The CDR3 nucleotides are TGTGCCAGCAGCAGAACGACGGAAAACCTTAACGGGGACATTCAGTACTTC. This translates into CASSRTTENLNGDIQYF. The variable domain in full, completed from reference TRBV7-9 and TRBJ2-4, reads DTGVSQNPRHKITKRGQNVTFRCDPISEHNRLYWYRQTLGQGPEFLTYFQNEAQLEKSRLLSDRFSAERPKGSFSTLEIQRTEQGDSAMYLCASSRTTENLNGDIQYFGAGTRLSVL.

The chain is built from TRBV4-2 and TRBJ2-1; 7 bases agree with TRBD1. Germline lookup yields CDR1 LGHNA and CDR2 YNFKEQ. Losses at the gene ends were 2 bases for V and 0 bases for J; bases not matched to a gene: 7. The CDR3 has 17 residues. CDR3 sequence (DNA): TGTGCCAGCAGCCAACCCCGACAGGGTTCCTCCTACAATGAGCAGTTCTTC. It encodes CASSQPRQGSSYNEQFF.

The V and J genes are TRBV18 and TRBJ1-3, with a weak D call TRBD1 (5 bases). This CDR3 spans 17 amino acids. In germline, CDR1 is KGHSH, CDR2 LQKENI. V lost 3 bases and J lost 0, with 15 bases in between. CDR3 amino acids: CASSPLDRSSSGNTIYF. CDR3 bases: TGTGCCAGCTCACCCCTAGACAGATCTTCCTCTGGAAACACCATATATTTT.

The chain has TRBV7-8 and TRBJ1-5; 9 bases map to TRBD1. The CDR3 has 14 residues. Germline assignment: CDR1 SGHVS and CDR2 FQNEAQ. With 5 bases clipped from V and 7 bases from J, the junction kept 6 bases outside the gene matches. This CDR3 is CASSLRQGGQPQHF. The CDR3 DNA reads as TGTGCCAGCAGCCTACGACAGGGGGGCCAGCCCCAGCATTTT. The variable domain in full, with the rest retrieved from reference TRBV7-8 and TRBJ1-5, is GAGVSQSPRYKVAKRGQDVALRCDPISGHVSLFWYQQALGQGPEFLTYFQNEAQLDKSGLPSDRFFAERPEGSVSTLKIQRTQQEDSAVYLCASSLRQGGQPQHFGDGTRLSIL.

The V and J genes are TRBV2 and TRBJ2-2, with 10 bases that match TRBD2. The CDR3 length is 16 residues. The V gene end was trimmed by 7 bases and the J gene end by 0 bases; junction bases not matched to a gene: 5. Germline assignment: CDR1 SNHLY and CDR2 FYNNEI. CDR3 in amino acids: CASTQRGGSNTGELFF. The CDR3 DNA is TGTGCCAGCACCCAGCGGGGGGGTTCGAACACCGGGGAGCTGTTTTTT.

The rearrangement uses TRBV7-3 and TRBJ1-1; 9 bases line up with TRBD1. Germline CDR1 and CDR2: SGHTA and FQGTGA. The CDR3 is made up of 14 amino acids. The V segment lost 8 bases and the J segment 8 bases; nucleotides outside the gene matches: 12. DNA for the CDR3: TGTGCCAGCGGCCTAACGGGGGGGACAGGGGAAGCTTTCTTT. Its protein product is CASGLTGGTGEAFF.